This record looks at one T cell receptor beta chain sequence and its context. Its antigen is as yet unknown. Likely a read error: the CDR3 ends without its conserved phenylalanine or tryptophan. The DNA is left out, because the CDR3 cannot be placed on it with certainty; the CDR3 is given as TCRdb lists it. From germline, CDR1 is KGHSH and CDR2 LQKENI. The CDR3 is made up of 9 amino acids, end residues included. These data originate in a study of cytomegalovirus exposure and HLA in healthy donors. The study's findings and limits: Three CMV-associated chains proved CMV antigen-specific in vitro.

The donors were part of the validation cohort, which consisted of approximately 110 subjects and was separate from the first cohort of roughly 620 subjects. TCRdb's copy holds only in-frame clones and misses some; the assay was immunoSEQ multiplex PCR. Among some 59,000 clones listed, around nine tenths were seen once. This chain connects TRBV18 to TRBJ1-1; the tabulated D call, TRBD1, remains unverified against the DNA. The receptor was isolated from a woman aged 18 to 35 in good health and CMV-seropositive. Material: PBMCs. CDR3 sequence: CASSPPLRV.